The sequence of this T cell receptor (beta chain) was determined in a study of CD8 T cells in ankylosing spondylitis. The CDR3 covers 12 residues. Germline trimming cut 6 bases from V and 8 bases from J; bases unmatched to any gene: 7. CDR1 and CDR2 from the germline V gene are DFQATT and SNEGSKA (reference sequence). The study, taken as a whole, reports: From matched ankylosing spondylitis synovial fluid, disease-linked clones were reportedly recovered at significantly enriched levels. Peripheral blood held disease-linked clones only at relatively low frequency, and these were CD8+.

Ten or more counts support this clonotype. The antigen is undetermined. TCRdb re-called the 5' RACE reads with MiXCR, one entry per CDR3 protein. The sample has about 130,000 distinct CDR3 sequences; more than 5.5% are singletons. This chain uses TRBV20-1 with TRBJ2-1, with TRBD1 matching over 7 bases. This clonotype originated in a female donor with ankylosing spondylitis or in good health (not recorded which). The sequenced sample consisted of blood, either unsorted or a sorted T cell fraction (not recorded which). The CDR3 DNA reads TGCAGTGCCGGGGACAGAAGTTATGAGCAGTTCTTC. As protein: CSAGDRSYEQFF.